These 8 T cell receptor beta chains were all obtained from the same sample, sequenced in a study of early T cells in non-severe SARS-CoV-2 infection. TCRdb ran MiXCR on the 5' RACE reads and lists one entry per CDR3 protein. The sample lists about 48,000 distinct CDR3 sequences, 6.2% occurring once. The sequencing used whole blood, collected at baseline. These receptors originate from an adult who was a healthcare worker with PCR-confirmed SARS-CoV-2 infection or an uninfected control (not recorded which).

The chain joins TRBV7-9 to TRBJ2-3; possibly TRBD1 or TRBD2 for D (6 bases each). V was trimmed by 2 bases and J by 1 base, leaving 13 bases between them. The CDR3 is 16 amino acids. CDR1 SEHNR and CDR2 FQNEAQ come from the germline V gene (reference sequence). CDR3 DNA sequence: TGTGCCAGCAGCTTATGGGGGGCAGGCCGCACAGATACGCAGTATTTT. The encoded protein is CASSLWGAGRTDTQYF. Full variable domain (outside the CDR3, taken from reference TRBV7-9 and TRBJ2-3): DTGVSQNPRHKITKRGQNVTFRCDPISEHNRLYWYRQTLGQGPEFLTYFQNEAQLEKSRLLSDRFSAERPKGSFSTLEIQRTEQGDSAMYLCASSLWGAGRTDTQYFGPGTRLTVL.

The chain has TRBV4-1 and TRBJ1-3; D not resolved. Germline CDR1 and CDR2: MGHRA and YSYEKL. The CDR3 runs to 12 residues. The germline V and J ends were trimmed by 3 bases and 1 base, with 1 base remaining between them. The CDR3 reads CASSHSGNTIYF. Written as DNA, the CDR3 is TGCGCCAGCAGCCATTCTGGAAACACCATATATTTT.

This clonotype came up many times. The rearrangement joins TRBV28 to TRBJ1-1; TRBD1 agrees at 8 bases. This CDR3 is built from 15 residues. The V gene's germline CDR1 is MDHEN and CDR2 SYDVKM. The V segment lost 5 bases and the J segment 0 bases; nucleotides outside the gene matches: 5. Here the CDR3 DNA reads TGTGCCAGCAGTGTTCGGGACAGGTTGAACACTGAAGCTTTCTTT. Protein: CASSVRDRLNTEAFF.

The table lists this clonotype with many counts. The CDR3 DNA reads as TGCAGTGCTAGAGTAGGGGACCTGGGGAACACTGAAGCTTTCTTT. Amino acids: CSARVGDLGNTEAFF. The chain uses TRBV20-1 and TRBJ1-1; maybe TRBD1 (5 bases). Trimming stripped 1 base from V and 1 base from J, with 13 bases between. Germline CDR1 reads DFQATT; CDR2 reads SNEGSKA (reference sequence). CDR3 size: 15 residues.

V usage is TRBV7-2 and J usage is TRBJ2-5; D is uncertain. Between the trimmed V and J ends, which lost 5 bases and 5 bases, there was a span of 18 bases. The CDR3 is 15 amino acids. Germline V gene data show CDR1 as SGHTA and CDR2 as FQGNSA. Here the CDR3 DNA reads TGTGCCAGCAGCCCGAAAAGTCAGCAGGAGGAGACCCAGTACTTC. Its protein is CASSPKSQQEETQYF. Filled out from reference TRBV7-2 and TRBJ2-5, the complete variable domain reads GAGVSQSPSNKVTEKGKDVELRCDPISGHTALYWYRQSLGQGLEFLIYFQGNSAPDKSGLPSDRFSAERTGGSVSTLTIQRTQQEDSAVYLCASSPKSQQEETQYFGPGTRLLVL.

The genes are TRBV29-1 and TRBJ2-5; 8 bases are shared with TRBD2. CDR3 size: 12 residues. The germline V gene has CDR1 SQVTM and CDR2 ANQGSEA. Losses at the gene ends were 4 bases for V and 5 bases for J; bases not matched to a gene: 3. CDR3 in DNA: TGCAGCGTTGCCAGCGGGAGTGAGACCCAGTACTTC. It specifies CSVASGSETQYF.

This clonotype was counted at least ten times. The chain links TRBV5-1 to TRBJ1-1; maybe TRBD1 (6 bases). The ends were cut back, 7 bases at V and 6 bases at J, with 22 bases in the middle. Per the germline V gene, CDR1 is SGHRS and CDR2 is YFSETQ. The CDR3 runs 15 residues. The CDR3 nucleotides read TGCGCCAGCGGGGATACGGACAGAAAGATCCCTGAAGCTTTCTTT. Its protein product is CASGDTDRKIPEAFF.

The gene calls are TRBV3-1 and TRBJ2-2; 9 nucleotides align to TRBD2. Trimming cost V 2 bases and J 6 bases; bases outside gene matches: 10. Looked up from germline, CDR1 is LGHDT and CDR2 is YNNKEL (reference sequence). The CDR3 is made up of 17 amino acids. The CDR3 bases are TGTGCCAGCAGCCAACCTGGAGGGACTAGCAGTGCCGGGGAGCTGTTTTTT. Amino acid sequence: CASSQPGGTSSAGELFF.